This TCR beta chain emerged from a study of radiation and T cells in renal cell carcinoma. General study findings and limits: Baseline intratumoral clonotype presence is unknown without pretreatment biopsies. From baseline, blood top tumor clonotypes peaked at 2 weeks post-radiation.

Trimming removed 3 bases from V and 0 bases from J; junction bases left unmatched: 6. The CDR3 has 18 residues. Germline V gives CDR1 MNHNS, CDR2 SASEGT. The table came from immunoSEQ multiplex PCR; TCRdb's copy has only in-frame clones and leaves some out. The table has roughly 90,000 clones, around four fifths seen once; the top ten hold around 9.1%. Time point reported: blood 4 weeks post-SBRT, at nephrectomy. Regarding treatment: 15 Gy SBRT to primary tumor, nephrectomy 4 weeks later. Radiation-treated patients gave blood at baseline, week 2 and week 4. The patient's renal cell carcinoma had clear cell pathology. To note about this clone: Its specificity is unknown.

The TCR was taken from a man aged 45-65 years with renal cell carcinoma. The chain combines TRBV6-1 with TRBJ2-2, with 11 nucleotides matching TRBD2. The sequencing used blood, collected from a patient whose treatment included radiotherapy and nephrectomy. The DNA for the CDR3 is TGTGCCAGCAGTGACCAGGGACTAGCGGATACGAACACCGGGGAGCTGTTTTTT. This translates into CASSDQGLADTNTGELFF.